These 27 T cell receptor beta chains originate from one sample sequenced in a study of lymphopenia after photon versus proton radiotherapy. The assay was immunoSEQ multiplex PCR, and TCRdb's table has in-frame clones only and misses some. In the table there are 17,000 or so clones, 75% to 85% of which are singletons. The sequencing used peripheral blood, collected from a patient treated with proton-based radiotherapy. These receptors came from a man aged 70 or older with pancreatic cancer.

The chain uses TRBV14 and TRBJ2-5, with 8 bases aligning to TRBD1. V shed 1 base, J shed 5 bases, and the junction held 9 bases outside the gene matches. Germline lookup yields CDR1 SGHDN and CDR2 FVKESK. This CDR3 comprises 16 residues. CDR3 amino acids: CASSQVGQGVGETQYF. CDR3 DNA sequence: TGTGCCAGCAGCCAAGTCGGACAGGGAGTGGGGGAGACCCAGTACTTC.

The chain couples TRBV25-1 to TRBJ1-1; D not resolved. This CDR3 comprises 13 residues. V was trimmed by 1 base and J by 6 bases, leaving 9 bases between them. Germline assignment: CDR1 MGHDK and CDR2 SYGVNS. This chain's CDR3 is CASSELEDSEAFF. DNA of the CDR3: TGTGCCAGCAGTGAATTAGAGGATTCTGAAGCTTTCTTT.

CDR3 in DNA: TGTGCCAGCGGGGTTACGGTTAGCTCCTACAATGAGCAGTTCTTC. It translates to CASGVTVSSYNEQFF. This rearrangement joins TRBV6-5 to TRBJ2-1; D ambiguous. Germline values: CDR1 MNHEY, CDR2 SVGAGI. CDR3 length: 15 residues. Trimming left V 8 bases short and J 0 bases short, with 14 bases between.

This clone is a singleton in its sample. The gene calls are TRBV6-4 and TRBJ2-1; D is uncertain. CDR3 length equals 13 residues. The V and J ends lost 3 bases and 6 bases respectively, with 9 bases between them. The germline CDR1 and CDR2 sequences are MRHNA and SNTAGT. The CDR3 loop is CASSDQLANEQFF. The DNA of the CDR3 is TGTGCCAGCAGTGATCAGCTCGCCAATGAGCAGTTCTTC.

Of note for this clone: A far larger clone is just one base off, so this is likely a read error. Other DNA sequences in this sample translate to the same CDR3. The chain links TRBV7-9 to TRBJ2-7, with D hard to call. The CDR3 has 12 residues. V lost 5 bases to trimming and J lost 3 bases, with 8 bases between them. Per germline, CDR1 SEHNR and CDR2 FQNEAQ (reference sequence). CDR3 region: CASSPPDYEQYF. The DNA of the CDR3 is TGTGCCAGCAGCCCCCCCGACTACGAGCAGTACTTC.

The chain uses TRBV5-1 and TRBJ2-3; 8 bases map to TRBD1. Germline lookup yields CDR1 SGHRS and CDR2 YFSETQ. V was pared by 4 bases and J by 4 bases, with 5 bases of the junction left unmatched. The CDR3 runs to 14 residues. The CDR3 is CASSRTGSSDTQYF. The CDR3 DNA is TGCGCCAGCAGCAGGACAGGGTCTTCAGATACGCAGTATTTT. The complete variable domain, with remaining parts taken from reference TRBV5-1 and TRBJ2-3, reads KAGVTQTPRYLIKTRGQQVTLSCSPISGHRSVSWYQQTPGQGLQFLFEYFSETQRNKGNFPGRFSGRQFSNSRSEMNVSTLELGDSALYLCASSRTGSSDTQYFGPGTRLTVL.

The J gene is TRBJ2-7, the V gene TRBV6-1, with 7 bases that match TRBD1. The CDR3 has 14 residues. V lost 1 base to trimming and J lost 4 bases; unmatched junction nucleotides: 4. CDR1 is MNHNS, CDR2 SASEGT, per germline. This chain's CDR3 is CASSEVGQVYEQYF. The CDR3 bases are TGTGCCAGCAGTGAAGTCGGACAGGTATACGAGCAGTACTTC.

This chain's CDR3 is CASSLTPLRGQGAGGYTF. In DNA, the CDR3 is TGTGCCAGCAGCTTGACTCCCCTCCGTGGGCAGGGGGCGGGAGGCTACACCTTC. V usage is TRBV5-5 and J usage is TRBJ1-2; 8 nucleotides match TRBD1. Unmatched junction bases numbered 19, after V lost 1 base and J lost 8 bases. Germline V CDR1 and CDR2: SGHKS, YYEKEE (reference sequence). This CDR3 contains 18 residues.

There are a few counts of this clone. The gene calls are TRBV2 and TRBJ1-5; D is perhaps TRBD1 (5 bases). CDR1 SNHLY and CDR2 FYNNEI come from the germline V gene. This CDR3 has 14 residues. Trimming pared 7 bases from V and 5 bases from J, leaving 15 bases between. The CDR3 DNA reads TGTGCCAGCACGGGTTCAGGGCGTTATCAGCCCCAGCATTTT. Translating it yields CASTGSGRYQPQHF.

The chain is built from TRBV7-2 and TRBJ1-1; D perhaps matches TRBD1 (5 bases). The V gene's germline CDR1 is SGHTA and CDR2 FQGNSA. Trimming left V 6 bases short and J 6 bases short, with 11 bases between. The CDR3 totals 12 residues. The CDR3 DNA follows: TGTGCCAGCAGAATACAGGTCCCTGAAGCTTTCTTT. As protein: CASRIQVPEAFF. Full variable domain (missing parts from reference TRBV7-2 and TRBJ1-1): GAGVSQSPSNKVTEKGKDVELRCDPISGHTALYWYRQSLGQGLEFLIYFQGNSAPDKSGLPSDRFSAERTGGSVSTLTIQRTQQEDSAVYLCASRIQVPEAFFGQGTRLTVV.

This chain joins TRBV5-5 and TRBJ2-7, with D possibly called TRBD1 or TRBD2 (6 bases each). Per the germline V gene, CDR1 is SGHKS and CDR2 is YYEKEE (reference sequence). Deletions cut 2 bases from V and 0 bases from J, with 21 bases between. The CDR3 is 18 amino acids. This CDR3 reads CASSLQGGSFLGSYEQYF. The CDR3 coding sequence is TGTGCCAGCAGCTTACAGGGAGGTTCCTTTCTAGGCTCCTACGAGCAGTACTTC.

The genes are TRBV7-6 and TRBJ1-5; D is uncertain. Deletions cut 6 bases from V and 4 bases from J, with 10 bases between. Germline lookup yields CDR1 SGHVS and CDR2 FNYEAQ. The CDR3 is 13 residues long. CDR3 nucleotides: TGTGCCAGCAGTCTTCAGGATAATCAGCCCCAGCATTTT. Translating it yields CASSLQDNQPQHF.

CDR3 DNA: TGTGCCAGCAGCGTAGAGGGTGTTTCGAATGGCTACACCTTC. Amino acids: CASSVEGVSNGYTF. The chain links TRBV9 to TRBJ1-2, with no clear D. The CDR3 extends over 14 amino acids. The V end was cut by 0 bases, the J end by 6 bases, with 12 bases between. The germline gives CDR1 SGDLS, CDR2 YYNGEE.

This CDR3 is CASSPPYGQGSYNEQFF. CDR3 nucleotides: TGTGCCAGCTCGCCTCCCTATGGCCAGGGATCCTACAATGAGCAGTTCTTC. The gene calls are TRBV18 and TRBJ2-1, with D possibly being TRBD1 (5 bases). V lost 6 bases and J lost 1, with 19 bases in between. The germline V gene has CDR1 KGHSH and CDR2 LQKENI. This CDR3 is built from 17 residues.

For the CDR3, the DNA is TGTGCCAGCAGCTTGGACGGGGGGCAGGGTTCACCCCTCCACTTT. Its translation is CASSLDGGQGSPLHF. V is TRBV5-4 and J is TRBJ1-6; tentatively, D is TRBD1 (6 bases). V lost 0 bases, J lost 9 bases, and 13 bases lay in between. Germline CDR1 and CDR2: SGHNT and YYREEE (reference sequence). This CDR3 contains 15 residues.

The chain links TRBV11-3 to TRBJ2-3; D uncertain. The V end lost 3 bases, the J end lost 4 bases, and 11 bases lay between the germline ends. The CDR3 is made up of 14 amino acids. Germline V lookup: CDR1 SGHNT, CDR2 YENEEA. CDR3 protein: CASSFCMGSDTQYF. In nucleotides, the CDR3 is TGTGCCAGCAGCTTTTGTATGGGATCAGATACGCAGTATTTT.

This clone was observed a handful of times. The V gene is TRBV28, the J gene TRBJ1-5; perhaps TRBD1 as D (5 bases). CDR1 and CDR2 (germline): MDHEN, SYDVKM. The CDR3 spans 16 residues. Trimming took 5 bases from V and 0 from J, leaving 14 bases between them. The chain's CDR3 is CASSPHTGVSNQPQHF. The DNA for the CDR3 is TGTGCCAGCAGTCCACATACAGGTGTTAGCAATCAGCCCCAGCATTTT.

V is TRBV5-1 and J is TRBJ2-7; TRBD1 aligns across 12 bases. This CDR3 region has 14 residues. The germline gives CDR1 SGHRS, CDR2 YFSETQ. Trimming cost V 4 bases and J 2 bases; bases outside gene matches: 1. CDR3 region: CASSGTGGTYEQYF. As DNA, the CDR3 is TGCGCCAGCAGCGGGACAGGGGGCACCTACGAGCAGTACTTC.

This clone has a single count. The chain links TRBV14 to TRBJ1-1; D is uncertain. Trimming removed 3 bases at V and 1 base at J, with 6 bases between. Germline V gene data show CDR1 as SGHDN and CDR2 as FVKESK. The CDR3 totals 13 residues. CDR3 sequence (DNA): TGTGCCAGCAGCCAGACTGGGAACACTGAAGCTTTCTTT. The encoded protein is CASSQTGNTEAFF.

The chain joins TRBV9 to TRBJ1-2; 9 bases map to TRBD1. Germline assignment: CDR1 SGDLS and CDR2 YYNGEE. Trimming at V came to 4 bases and at J to 2 bases, leaving 3 bases not matched to a gene. The CDR3 length is 14 residues. This chain's CDR3 is CASSPGQGNYGYTF. The DNA for the CDR3 is TGTGCCAGCAGCCCAGGACAGGGGAACTATGGCTACACCTTC.

The chain joins TRBV9 to TRBJ1-1; D uncertain. The CDR3 totals 18 residues. Trimming removed 0 bases at V and 3 bases at J, with 21 bases between. Germline CDR1 is SGDLS and CDR2 is YYNGEE. CDR3 region: CASSVAPTQRAGYTEAFF. Here the CDR3 DNA reads TGTGCCAGCAGCGTAGCCCCAACTCAGCGAGCTGGATACACTGAAGCTTTCTTT.

This chain connects TRBV6-4 to TRBJ2-3; D unclear. Germline values: CDR1 MRHNA, CDR2 SNTAGT. This CDR3 comprises 13 residues. The V end lost 4 bases, the J end lost 3 bases, and 8 bases lay between the germline ends. CDR3 coding DNA: TGTGCCAGCAGTGCCTCCAGGACAGATACGCAGTATTTT. It specifies CASSASRTDTQYF.

As DNA, the CDR3 is TGTGCCAGCAGTGAAGCGGCCGGGACAGGGATGTACGAGCAGTTCTTC. Protein product: CASSEAAGTGMYEQFF. This sequence joins TRBV6-1 and TRBJ2-1, with 9 bases identical to TRBD1. The V and J ends lost 0 bases and 10 bases, in that order; junction bases with no gene match: 10. The CDR3 has 16 amino acids. The germline CDR1 and CDR2 sequences are MNHNS and SASEGT.

The rearrangement links TRBV6-5 to TRBJ2-1; D may be TRBD2 (5 bases). This CDR3 is 15 amino acids long. Trimming left V 6 bases short and J 3 bases short, with 15 bases between. Germline V CDR1 and CDR2: MNHEY, SVGAGI. This CDR3 reads CASSPTSVGYNEQFF. The CDR3 nucleotides read TGTGCCAGCAGCCCCACTAGTGTAGGCTACAATGAGCAGTTCTTC.

The chain carries TRBV7-3 and TRBJ2-1; TRBD2 agrees at 12 bases. The CDR3 loop spans 16 amino acids. Germline V gene data show CDR1 as SGHTA and CDR2 as FQGTGA. With V trimmed by 8 bases and J by 6 bases, 11 bases remained unmatched. CDR3 sequence reads: CASGPGLAGGRNEQFF. CDR3 DNA sequence: TGTGCCAGCGGCCCGGGGCTAGCGGGAGGGCGCAATGAGCAGTTCTTC.

The V gene is TRBV19, the J gene TRBJ1-1; D gene unclear. Germline-derived CDR1 and CDR2 are LNHDA and SQIVND (reference sequence). The CDR3 is made up of 14 amino acids. With 6 bases removed from V and 3 bases from J, the gap between germline ends came to 14 bases. CDR3 nucleotides: TGTGCCAGTAGCCCTGCCGACACTTACACTGAAGCTTTCTTT. Amino acids: CASSPADTYTEAFF.

The chain joins TRBV5-6 to TRBJ1-1, with 7 bases identical to TRBD1. The J segment lost 0 bases and the V segment lost 0 bases, leaving 8 bases of the junction unmatched. This CDR3 contains 17 residues. The germline V gene has CDR1 SGHDT and CDR2 YYEEEE. In DNA, the CDR3 is TGTGCCAGCAGCTTGGGTCGGGACAGTTTCATGAACACTGAAGCTTTCTTT. It translates to CASSLGRDSFMNTEAFF.